Presented here are 22 T cell receptor beta chains from one specimen sequenced in a study of human T cells and chemical hapten exposure. Time point meaning: pre-sensitization, week 0. The treatment denotes: therapeutic diphenylcyclopropenone sensitization with weekly scalp DPC. TCRdb recomputed calls from the RACE reads with MiXCR, one row per CDR3 protein. The sample lists around 350,000 distinct CDR3 sequences, around 5.5% occurring once. The specimen was whole blood, collected in connection with sensitization to the hapten diphenylcyclopropenone (DPC). Every receptor here comes from a woman aged 18-29 years with alopecia areata. Some clones in this sample may be carry-over from other donors' samples.

In this sample, this clonotype turned up many times. J is TRBJ2-1 and V is TRBV6-5; D call uncertain. The CDR3 is 13 amino acids. Germline CDR1 and CDR2: MNHEY and SVGAGI. V lost 7 bases, J lost 3 bases, and 10 bases lay in between. CDR3 coding DNA: TGTGCCAGCAAGGTGGGAAGCTACAATGAGCAGTTCTTC. Protein: CASKVGSYNEQFF.

This rearrangement joins TRBV19 to TRBJ2-6, with TRBD1 identical over 10 bases. This CDR3 comprises 17 residues. Germline V CDR1 and CDR2: LNHDA, SQIVND (reference sequence). V trimming: 3 bases; J trimming: 4 bases; junction bases outside the gene matches: 6. The CDR3 DNA sequence: TGTGCCAGTAGTATCTCGGGACAGGGGACCGGGGCCAACGTCCTGACTTTC. It codes for CASSISGQGTGANVLTF.

V and J are TRBV5-6 and TRBJ2-7, with 13 bases fitting TRBD2. The J segment lost 2 bases and the V segment lost 4 bases, leaving 6 bases of the junction unmatched. The CDR3 length is 16 residues. Germline CDR1 is SGHDT and CDR2 is YYEEEE. The CDR3 coding sequence is TGTGCCAGCAGCCGTATTGGACTAGCGGGGGCCTACGAGCAGTACTTC. Its translation is CASSRIGLAGAYEQYF.

This clonotype occurred a few times. V and J are TRBV11-1 and TRBJ2-1; D perhaps matches TRBD2 (5 bases). The CDR3 consists of 16 residues. The V gene lost 5 bases and the J gene lost 8 bases, with 22 bases spanning the gap. Germline assignment: CDR1 SGHAT and CDR2 FQDESV (reference sequence). The CDR3 protein is CASSRLVGIHGDEQFF. Here the CDR3 DNA reads TGTGCCAGCAGCCGCTTGGTTGGCATTCACGGGGATGAGCAGTTCTTC. Full variable domain (missing parts from reference TRBV11-1 and TRBJ2-1): EAEVAQSPRYKITEKSQAVAFWCDPISGHATLYWYRQILGQGPELLVQFQDESVVDDSQLPKDRFSAERLKGVDSTLKIQPAELGDSAMYLCASSRLVGIHGDEQFFGPGTRLTVL.

This clonotype was observed a handful of times. CDR3 residues: CASSEAPGRGEKLFF. The CDR3 DNA is TGTGCCAGCAGTGAAGCTCCAGGGAGGGGTGAAAAACTGTTTTTT. This rearrangement joins TRBV2 to TRBJ1-4; D possibly corresponds to TRBD1 (5 bases). V dropped 0 bases and J dropped 7 bases, with 12 bases sitting between them. This CDR3 has 15 residues. Per the germline V gene, CDR1 is SNHLY and CDR2 is FYNNEI. Together with reference TRBV2 and TRBJ1-4, the CDR3 gives the full variable domain: EPEVTQTPSHQVTQMGQEVILRCVPISNHLYFYWYRQILGQKVEFLVSFYNNEISEKSEIFDDQFSVERPDGSNFTLKIRSTKLEDSAMYFCASSEAPGRGEKLFFGSGTQLSVL.

This sequence joins TRBV6-2 or TRBV6-3 and TRBJ2-7; D is unresolved. V dropped 6 bases and J dropped 4 bases, with 7 bases sitting between them. The length of the CDR3 is 11 residues. CDR1 is MNHEY and CDR2 is SVGEGT in the germline V gene. In DNA form, the CDR3 reads TGTGCCAGCAGCCGCGTTTACGAGCAGTACTTC. The encoded protein is CASSRVYEQYF.

This clonotype was detected many times. V is TRBV24-1 and J is TRBJ2-1; D is ambiguous. The CDR3 runs 15 residues. Per the germline V gene, CDR1 is KGHDR and CDR2 is SFDVKD. V lost 3 bases to trimming and J lost 2 bases, with 10 bases between them. CDR3 sequence (DNA): TGTGCCACCAGTGATGAAAGGGTGACCTACAATGAGCAGTTCTTC. It translates to CATSDERVTYNEQFF.

This clonotype was found many times. This chain links TRBV28 with TRBJ2-6; 8 bases fit TRBD1. Germline CDR1 reads MDHEN; CDR2 reads SYDVKM. The CDR3 is 17 amino acids. Germline trimming cut 6 bases from V and 2 bases from J; bases unmatched to any gene: 9. CDR3 protein: CASSLDRGGTGANVLTF. The CDR3 DNA follows: TGTGCCAGCAGCCTCGACAGGGGAGGAACTGGGGCCAACGTCCTGACTTTC.

This clonotype has ten or more counts. V is TRBV5-4 and J is TRBJ1-2; D is perhaps TRBD1 (5 bases). V lost 0 bases and J 3 bases, leaving 15 bases between the germline ends. Looked up from germline, CDR1 is SGHNT and CDR2 is YYREEE (reference sequence). The CDR3 is made up of 16 amino acids. CDR3 protein: CASSLGQSLEDYGYTF. CDR3 in DNA: TGTGCCAGCAGCTTGGGACAGTCTCTTGAAGACTATGGCTACACCTTC.

This clonotype was recorded a few times. This sequence joins TRBV5-1 and TRBJ1-6; D remains ambiguous. CDR3 length: 18 residues. CDR1 and CDR2 from the germline V gene are SGHRS and YFSETQ. Trimming left V 0 bases short and J 0 bases short, with 13 bases between. CDR3 loop: CASSLEPPRSSYNSPLHF. CDR3 DNA: TGCGCCAGCAGCTTGGAGCCCCCGCGAAGCTCCTATAATTCACCCCTCCACTTT.

This clonotype was seen ten or more times. The chain couples TRBV6-2 or TRBV6-3 to TRBJ1-2; TRBD1 agrees at 8 bases. The CDR3 contains 14 residues. The germline CDR1 and CDR2 sequences are MNHEY and SVGEGT. V trimming: 5 bases; J trimming: 6 bases; junction bases outside the gene matches: 8. This CDR3 is CASSEEGTGDGYTF. For the CDR3, the DNA is TGTGCCAGCAGTGAGGAGGGGACAGGCGATGGCTACACCTTC.

This clonotype was counted many times. This sequence joins TRBV10-3 and TRBJ2-7, with D hard to call. The CDR3 sequence is 15 residues long. Trimming shortened V by 8 bases and J by 5 bases, and 22 bases separated the two germline ends. Germline V gene lookup returns CDR1 ENHRY and CDR2 SYGVKD. CDR3 sequence reads: CAILGSKGPVHEQYF. CDR3 DNA sequence: TGTGCCATCCTGGGTTCAAAAGGACCGGTCCACGAGCAGTACTTC.

In this sample, this clonotype turned up a few times. The chain uses TRBV12-3 or TRBV12-4 and TRBJ2-7; TRBD1 might be the D (5 bases). The V gene lost 10 bases and the J gene lost 5 bases, with 12 bases spanning the gap. This CDR3 has 11 amino acids. In DNA form, the CDR3 reads TGTGCCACCTCCCAGGGAAACGAGCAGTACTTC. Residues: CATSQGNEQYF.

The table lists this clonotype with a few counts. This chain uses TRBV29-1 with TRBJ2-5; possible D gene TRBD1, 5 bases. The CDR3 is made up of 12 amino acids. The germline V gene encodes CDR1 SQVTM and CDR2 ANQGSEA. V was cut by 6 bases and J by 5 bases, with 13 bases left in between. The CDR3 sequence: CSVWQGAETQYF. CDR3 DNA: TGCAGCGTATGGCAGGGTGCGGAGACCCAGTACTTC.

The rearrangement uses TRBV6-1 and TRBJ2-3; 11 bases agree with TRBD2. The CDR3 runs 15 residues. Trimming at V came to 1 base and at J to 6 bases, leaving 3 bases not matched to a gene. The germline V gene has CDR1 MNHNS and CDR2 SASEGT. The CDR3, as DNA: TGTGCCAGCAGTGAAGTAGCGGGGGGGCGTGATACGCAGTATTTT. It is translated as CASSEVAGGRDTQYF.

The chain links TRBV7-6 to TRBJ1-4; D gene unclear. Trimming removed 8 bases from V and 7 bases from J, with 11 bases in between. CDR1 is SGHVS, CDR2 FNYEAQ, per germline. The CDR3 extends over 12 amino acids. CDR3 loop: CASSAGSEKLFF. CDR3 nucleotides: TGTGCCAGCTCCGCTGGCAGTGAAAAACTGTTTTTT.

The V call is TRBV12-3 or TRBV12-4, the J call TRBJ1-2; D call uncertain. The CDR3 has 15 amino acids. Trimming stripped 8 bases from V and 5 bases from J, with 21 bases between. This CDR3 reads CASCLSSQIHYGYTF. The CDR3 coding sequence is TGTGCCAGCTGTCTTTCCTCGCAGATTCATTATGGCTACACCTTC.

At least ten counts were recorded for this clonotype. The chain employs TRBV7-9 and TRBJ2-7, with TRBD1 matching 9 bases. Germline assignment: CDR1 SEHNR and CDR2 FQNEAQ (reference sequence). The CDR3 is made up of 15 amino acids. V lost 4 bases and J lost 11; bases outside the gene matches: 15. The CDR3 DNA reads as TGTGCCAGCAGCTCTCAGTCGTTGGGACAGGGAAAGAAGTACTTC. Translating it yields CASSSQSLGQGKKYF.

The chain joins TRBV12-3 or TRBV12-4 to TRBJ2-2; tentatively, D is TRBD1 or TRBD2 (5 bases each). The ends were cut back, 6 bases at V and 3 bases at J, with 14 bases in the middle. The CDR3 has 15 amino acids. The CDR3 DNA reads TGTGCCAGCAGCCACCGGGACCACGACACCGGGGAGCTGTTTTTT. This translates into CASSHRDHDTGELFF.

This clonotype was observed a handful of times. The rearrangement joins TRBV6-5 to TRBJ2-5, with D unresolved. The CDR3 runs 10 residues. Germline V gene data show CDR1 as MNHEY and CDR2 as SVGAGI. The germline V and J ends were trimmed by 8 bases and 7 bases, with 8 bases remaining between them. CDR3 in DNA: TGTGCCAGCCCTATGGGGACCCAGTACTTC. Protein: CASPMGTQYF.

This clonotype was found many times. This chain joins TRBV6-5 and TRBJ1-2; 8 positions match TRBD1. V was pared by 3 bases and J by 8 bases, with 5 bases of the junction left unmatched. The CDR3 runs to 13 residues. Germline CDR1 MNHEY, CDR2 SVGAGI. Here the CDR3 DNA reads TGTGCCAGCAGTTATTCCGGGACAGGCGGCTACACCTTC. Amino acids: CASSYSGTGGYTF.

This clonotype has only a few counts. The gene calls are TRBV4-2 and TRBJ2-3, with 8 nucleotides matching TRBD2. The CDR3 length is 16 residues. After removal of 2 bases from V and 2 bases from J, the junction contained 6 bases not matched to a gene. The germline V gene encodes CDR1 LGHNA and CDR2 YNFKEQ. The CDR3 region has the DNA TGTGCCAGCAGCCAACCGAGCGGGGGTTACACAGATACGCAGTATTTT. This gives the protein CASSQPSGGYTDTQYF.